This T cell receptor (beta chain) comes out of a study of T cells in localized non-small cell lung cancer. Only in-frame clones appear in the TCRdb table, and some are missing; sequencing was by immunoSEQ multiplex PCR. The table includes about 33,000 clones, roughly 90% detected once. The CDR3 sequence is 13 residues long. CDR1 SGHTA and CDR2 FQGNSA come from the germline V gene. Trimming cost V 2 bases and J 4 bases, with 8 bases left between them. This clonotype originated in a man aged 40 to 70 with stage I lung adenocarcinoma. The sample was peripheral blood, taken before any cancer treatment. This chain links TRBV7-2 with TRBJ1-1; D possibly corresponds to TRBD1 (6 bases). The DNA for the CDR3 is TGTGCCAGCAGCTTAAAAGGGGGCACTGAAGCTTTCTTT. Its protein product is CASSLKGGTEAFF.